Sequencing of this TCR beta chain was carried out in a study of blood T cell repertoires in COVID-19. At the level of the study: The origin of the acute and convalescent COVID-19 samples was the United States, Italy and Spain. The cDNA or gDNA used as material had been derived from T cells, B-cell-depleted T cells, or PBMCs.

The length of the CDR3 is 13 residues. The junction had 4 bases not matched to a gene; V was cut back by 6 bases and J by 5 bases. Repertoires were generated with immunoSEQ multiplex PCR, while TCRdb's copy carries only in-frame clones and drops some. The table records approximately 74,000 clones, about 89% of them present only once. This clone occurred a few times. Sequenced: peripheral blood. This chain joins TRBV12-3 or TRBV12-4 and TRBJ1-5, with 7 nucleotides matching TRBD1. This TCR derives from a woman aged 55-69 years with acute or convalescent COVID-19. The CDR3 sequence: CASRWDSYQPQHF. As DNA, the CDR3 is TGTGCCAGCAGGTGGGACAGCTATCAGCCCCAGCATTTT.